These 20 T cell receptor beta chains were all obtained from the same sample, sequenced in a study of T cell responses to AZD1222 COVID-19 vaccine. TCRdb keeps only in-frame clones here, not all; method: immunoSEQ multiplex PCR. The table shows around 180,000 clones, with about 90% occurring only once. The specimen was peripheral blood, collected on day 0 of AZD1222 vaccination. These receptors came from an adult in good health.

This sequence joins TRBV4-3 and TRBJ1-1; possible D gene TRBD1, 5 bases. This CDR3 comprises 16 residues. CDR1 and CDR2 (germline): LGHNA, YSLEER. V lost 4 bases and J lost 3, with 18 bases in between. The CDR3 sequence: CASSLIMGGGDTEAFF. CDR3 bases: TGCGCCAGCAGCCTTATAATGGGGGGGGGAGACACTGAAGCTTTCTTT.

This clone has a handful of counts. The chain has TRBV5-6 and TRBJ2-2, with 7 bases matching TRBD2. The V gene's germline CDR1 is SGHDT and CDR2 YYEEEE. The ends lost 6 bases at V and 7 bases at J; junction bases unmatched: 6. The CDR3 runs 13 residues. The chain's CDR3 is CASKREGFGELFF. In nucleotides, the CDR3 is TGTGCCAGCAAGAGGGAGGGGTTCGGGGAGCTGTTTTTT. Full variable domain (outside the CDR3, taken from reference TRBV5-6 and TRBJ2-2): DAGVTQSPTHLIKTRGQQVTLRCSPKSGHDTVSWYQQALGQGPQFIFQYYEEEERQRGNFPDRFSGHQFPNYSSELNVNALLLGDSALYLCASKREGFGELFFGEGSRLTVL.

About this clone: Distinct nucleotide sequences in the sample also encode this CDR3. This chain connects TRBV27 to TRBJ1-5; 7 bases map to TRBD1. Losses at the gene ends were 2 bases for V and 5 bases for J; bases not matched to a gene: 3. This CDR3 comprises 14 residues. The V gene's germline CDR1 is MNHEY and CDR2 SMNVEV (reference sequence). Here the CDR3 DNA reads TGTGCCAGCAGTTTACGACAGGGAGATCAGCCCCAGCATTTT. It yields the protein CASSLRQGDQPQHF.

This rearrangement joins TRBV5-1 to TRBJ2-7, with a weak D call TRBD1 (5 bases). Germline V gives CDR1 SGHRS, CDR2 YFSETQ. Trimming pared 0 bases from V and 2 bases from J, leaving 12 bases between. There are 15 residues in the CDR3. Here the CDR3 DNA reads TGCGCCAGCAGCTTGGTGGCTTTAGGGGCCTACGAGCAGTACTTC. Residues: CASSLVALGAYEQYF.

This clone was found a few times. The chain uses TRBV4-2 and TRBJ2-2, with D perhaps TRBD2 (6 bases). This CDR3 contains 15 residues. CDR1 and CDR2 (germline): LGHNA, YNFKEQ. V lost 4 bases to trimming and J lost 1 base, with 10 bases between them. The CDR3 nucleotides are TGTGCCAGCAGCCGCGGGACGGGGAACACCGGGGAGCTGTTTTTT. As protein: CASSRGTGNTGELFF.

CDR3 in amino acids: CASSLDRGKSPLHF. The CDR3 DNA sequence: TGTGCCAGCAGCTTGGACAGGGGGAAGTCACCCCTCCACTTT. The rearrangement uses TRBV5-4 and TRBJ1-6, with 8 bases aligning to TRBD1. V dropped 0 bases and J dropped 10; count of bases not matched to a gene: 3. The CDR3 runs 14 residues. The germline V gene has CDR1 SGHNT and CDR2 YYREEE (reference sequence).

CDR3 sequence: CASSLSGTHIAGELFF. The CDR3 DNA reads TGTGCCAGCAGCTTAAGCGGGACCCACATTGCCGGGGAGCTGTTTTTT. This sequence joins TRBV7-3 and TRBJ2-2; TRBD2 is a possible D gene (6 bases). CDR1 and CDR2 (germline): SGHTA, FQGTGA. The CDR3 has 16 residues. Trimming shortened V by 1 base and J by 6 bases, and 15 bases separated the two germline ends.

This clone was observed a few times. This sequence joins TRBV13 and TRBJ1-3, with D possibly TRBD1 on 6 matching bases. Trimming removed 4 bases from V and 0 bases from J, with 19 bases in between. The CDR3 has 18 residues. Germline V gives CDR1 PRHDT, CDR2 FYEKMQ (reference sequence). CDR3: CASSSRGVGRASGNTIYF. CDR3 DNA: TGTGCCAGCAGCTCGAGGGGGGTAGGCAGGGCCTCTGGAAACACCATATATTTT.

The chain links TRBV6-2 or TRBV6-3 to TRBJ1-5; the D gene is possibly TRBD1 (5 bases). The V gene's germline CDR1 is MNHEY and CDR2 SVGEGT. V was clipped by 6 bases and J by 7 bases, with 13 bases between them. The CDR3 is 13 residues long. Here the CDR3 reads CASSPGGWQPQHF. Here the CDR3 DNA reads TGTGCCAGCAGCCCCGGGGGTTGGCAGCCCCAGCATTTT.

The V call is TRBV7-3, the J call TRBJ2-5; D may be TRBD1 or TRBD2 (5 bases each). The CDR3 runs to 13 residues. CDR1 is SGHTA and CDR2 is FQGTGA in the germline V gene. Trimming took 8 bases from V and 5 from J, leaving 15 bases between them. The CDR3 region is CASAGPGTETQYF. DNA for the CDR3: TGTGCCAGCGCCGGACCGGGGACGGAGACCCAGTACTTC.

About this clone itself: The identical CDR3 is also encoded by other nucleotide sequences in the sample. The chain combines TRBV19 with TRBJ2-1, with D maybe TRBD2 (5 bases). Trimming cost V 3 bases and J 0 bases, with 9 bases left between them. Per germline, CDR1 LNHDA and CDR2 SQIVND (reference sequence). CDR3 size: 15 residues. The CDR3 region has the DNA TGTGCCAGTAGTATTTCGGGGAGCTCCTACAATGAGCAGTTCTTC. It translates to CASSISGSSYNEQFF.

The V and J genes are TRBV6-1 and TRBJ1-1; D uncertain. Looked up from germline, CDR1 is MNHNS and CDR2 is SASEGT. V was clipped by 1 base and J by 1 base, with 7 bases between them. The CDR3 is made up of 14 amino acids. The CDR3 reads CASSEVGGNTEAFF. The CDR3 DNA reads TGTGCCAGCAGTGAAGTGGGCGGGAACACTGAAGCTTTCTTT.

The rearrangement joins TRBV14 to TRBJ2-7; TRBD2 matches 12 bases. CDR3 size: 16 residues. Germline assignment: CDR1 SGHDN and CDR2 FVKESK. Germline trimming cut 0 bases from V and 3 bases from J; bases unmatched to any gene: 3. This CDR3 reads CASSQDRTSGIYEQYF. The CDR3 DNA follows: TGTGCCAGCAGCCAAGATCGGACTAGCGGGATCTACGAGCAGTACTTC.

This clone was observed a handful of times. CDR3 coding DNA: TGTGCCAGCAGTTCGGGACAGGTCGATTCACCCCTCCACTTT. Its protein is CASSSGQVDSPLHF. This chain joins TRBV28 and TRBJ1-6; TRBD1 agrees at 8 bases. Looked up from germline, CDR1 is MDHEN and CDR2 is SYDVKM. The length of the CDR3 is 14 residues. With V trimmed by 4 bases and J by 8 bases, 4 bases remained unmatched.

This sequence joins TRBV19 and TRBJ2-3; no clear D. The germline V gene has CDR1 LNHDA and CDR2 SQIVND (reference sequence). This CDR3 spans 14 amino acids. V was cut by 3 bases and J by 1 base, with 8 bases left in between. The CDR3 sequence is CASSITPGTDTQYF. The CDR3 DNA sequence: TGTGCCAGTAGTATTACACCGGGCACAGATACGCAGTATTTT. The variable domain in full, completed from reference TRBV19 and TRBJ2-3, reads DGGITQSPKYLFRKEGQNVTLSCEQNLNHDAMYWYRQDPGQGLRLIYYSQIVNDFQKGDIAEGYSVSREKKESFPLTVTSAQKNPTAFYLCASSITPGTDTQYFGPGTRLTVL.

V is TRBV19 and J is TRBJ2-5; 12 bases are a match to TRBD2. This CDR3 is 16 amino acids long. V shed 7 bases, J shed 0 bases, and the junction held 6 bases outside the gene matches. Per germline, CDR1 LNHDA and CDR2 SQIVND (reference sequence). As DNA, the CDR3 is TGTGCCAGTACTCTGGGGACTAGCGGGTACCAAGAGACCCAGTACTTC. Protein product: CASTLGTSGYQETQYF.

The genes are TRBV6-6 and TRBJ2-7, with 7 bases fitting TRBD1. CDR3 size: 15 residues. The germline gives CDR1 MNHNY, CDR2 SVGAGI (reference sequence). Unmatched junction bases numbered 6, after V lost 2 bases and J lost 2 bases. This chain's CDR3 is CASSYPGTVAYEQYF. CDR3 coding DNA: TGTGCCAGCAGTTACCCCGGGACAGTTGCCTACGAGCAGTACTTC.

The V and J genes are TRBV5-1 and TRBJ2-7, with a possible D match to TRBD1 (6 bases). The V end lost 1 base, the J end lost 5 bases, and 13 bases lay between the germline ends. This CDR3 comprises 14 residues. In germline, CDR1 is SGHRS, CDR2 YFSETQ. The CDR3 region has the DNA TGCGCCAGCAGCTTGCAGGGGTGGAGAGACGAGCAGTACTTC. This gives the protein CASSLQGWRDEQYF.

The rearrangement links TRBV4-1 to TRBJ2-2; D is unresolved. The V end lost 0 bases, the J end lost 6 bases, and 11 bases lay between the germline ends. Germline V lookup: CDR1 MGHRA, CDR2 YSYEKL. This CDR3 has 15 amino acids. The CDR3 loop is CASSQDGLVAGELFF. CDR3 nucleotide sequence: TGCGCCAGCAGCCAAGATGGGCTAGTCGCCGGGGAGCTGTTTTTT.

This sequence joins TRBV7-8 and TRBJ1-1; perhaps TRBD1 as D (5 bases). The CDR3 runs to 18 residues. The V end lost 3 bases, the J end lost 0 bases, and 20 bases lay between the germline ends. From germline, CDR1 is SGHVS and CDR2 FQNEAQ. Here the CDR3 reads CASSLGGGGMRVNTEAFF. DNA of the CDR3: TGTGCCAGCAGCTTGGGGGGTGGAGGAATGAGGGTGAACACTGAAGCTTTCTTT.